The 12 T cell receptor beta chains listed next were all sequenced from one sample in a study of blood T cell repertoires in COVID-19. Profiling relied on immunoSEQ multiplex PCR, and the TCRdb table lists in-frame clones only, not all of them. This table has some 190,000 clones, approximately 85% appearing once. The specimen sequenced was PBMCs or T cells enriched from blood (not recorded which). All receptors derive from a middle-aged man with acute COVID-19.

V usage is TRBV9 and J usage is TRBJ2-2; D not resolved. This CDR3 spans 13 amino acids. The V end lost 0 bases, the J end lost 6 bases, and 6 bases lay between the germline ends. CDR1 and CDR2 (germline): SGDLS, YYNGEE. CDR3 region: CASSVASSGELFF. For the CDR3, the DNA is TGTGCCAGCAGCGTAGCGAGTTCCGGGGAGCTGTTTTTT.

This sequence joins TRBV20-1 and TRBJ1-5; D remains ambiguous. Germline V CDR1 and CDR2: DFQATT, SNEGSKA (reference sequence). Trimming took off 3 bases at V and 5 bases at J, with 11 bases between the two ends. The length of the CDR3 is 13 residues. The CDR3 sequence is CSASGRLHQPQHF. CDR3 sequence (DNA): TGCAGTGCTAGTGGCAGGCTTCATCAGCCCCAGCATTTT.

Here the CDR3 DNA reads TGCGCCAGCAGCTTGGCTACCGAGCTGACAGATACGCAGTATTTT. Translated: CASSLATELTDTQYF. This rearrangement joins TRBV5-1 to TRBJ2-3, with D unresolved. The ends were cut back, 0 bases at V and 3 bases at J, with 11 bases in the middle. Germline V gives CDR1 SGHRS, CDR2 YFSETQ. This CDR3 region has 15 residues.

The chain employs TRBV7-8 and TRBJ1-3; 7 bases align to TRBD1. CDR3 length equals 17 residues. Unmatched junction bases numbered 14, after V lost 5 bases and J lost 4 bases. Germline V gene sequence: CDR1 SGHVS, CDR2 FQNEAQ. The CDR3 region has the DNA TGTGCCAGCAGCCTACTACAGGGGTCCGGTGGGGGAAACACCATATATTTT. Its translation: CASSLLQGSGGGNTIYF.

The V and J genes are TRBV18 and TRBJ2-5; D is perhaps TRBD1 (6 bases). V lost 5 bases and J 6 bases, leaving 16 bases between the germline ends. Germline V CDR1 and CDR2: KGHSH, LQKENI. CDR3 length equals 14 residues. The CDR3: CASSSSRDKKTQYF. The CDR3 DNA sequence: TGTGCCAGCTCATCCTCGAGGGACAAGAAGACCCAGTACTTC.

The chain joins TRBV9 to TRBJ2-7; D uncertain. The CDR3 is 18 amino acids. With 0 bases removed from V and 4 bases from J, the gap between germline ends came to 23 bases. Germline lookup yields CDR1 SGDLS and CDR2 YYNGEE. In DNA, the CDR3 is TGTGCCAGCAGCGTAGGCGTTAGCAATAACCCCCCGGGTTACGAGCAGTACTTC. As protein: CASSVGVSNNPPGYEQYF.

The rearrangement uses TRBV4-3 and TRBJ2-7, with TRBD2 identical over 8 bases. J gave up 2 bases and V 4 bases, and 7 bases lay outside the gene matches. This CDR3 is built from 15 residues. The germline CDR1 and CDR2 sequences are LGHNA and YSLEER. CDR3 protein: CASSRTSGSPYEQYF. In DNA form, the CDR3 reads TGCGCCAGCAGCCGAACTAGCGGATCCCCCTACGAGCAGTACTTC.

The chain joins TRBV29-1 to TRBJ1-5; a possible D gene is TRBD1 (6 bases). The V end lost 4 bases, the J end lost 7 bases, and 14 bases lay between the germline ends. Germline V gives CDR1 SQVTM, CDR2 ANQGSEA. The CDR3 spans 13 residues. The CDR3: CSVAQGLQQPQHF. CDR3 nucleotide sequence: TGCAGCGTTGCACAGGGTCTCCAACAGCCCCAGCATTTT.

CDR3 residues: CASSLNQGGHEQYF. The CDR3 nucleotides read TGTGCCAGCAGCTTAAATCAGGGGGGCCACGAGCAGTACTTC. This chain joins TRBV7-9 and TRBJ2-7; D is possibly TRBD1 (7 bases). The CDR3 runs 14 residues. Trimming stripped 2 bases from V and 5 bases from J, with 13 bases between. In germline, CDR1 is SEHNR, CDR2 FQNEAQ (reference sequence).

This sequence joins TRBV12-3 or TRBV12-4 and TRBJ1-5; D is possibly TRBD1 (6 bases). The germline V and J ends were trimmed by 7 bases and 6 bases, with 13 bases remaining between them. This CDR3 region has 13 residues. The CDR3 coding sequence is TGTGCCAGCATCAGGGGAGCAGGTCAGCCCCAGCATTTT. Translating it yields CASIRGAGQPQHF.

CDR3 nucleotide sequence: TGTGCCAGCAGCGGACAAACTAGCGGGAGTGGGAATGAGCAGTTCTTC. The encoded protein is CASSGQTSGSGNEQFF. The genes are TRBV9 and TRBJ2-1, with 11 bases lining up with TRBD2. CDR3 length: 16 residues. V was clipped by 3 bases and J by 7 bases; unmatched bases: 9. The germline V gene has CDR1 SGDLS and CDR2 YYNGEE.

This clone has just one count. The chain employs TRBV7-3 and TRBJ2-7; TRBD2 might be the D (5 bases). Between the trimmed V and J ends, which lost 5 bases and 4 bases, there was a span of 12 bases. The CDR3 is made up of 13 amino acids. Per germline, CDR1 SGHTA and CDR2 FQGTGA. The CDR3 nucleotides read TGTGCCAGCAGCCCTATCCGGGGATACGAGCAGTACTTC. Amino acids: CASSPIRGYEQYF.